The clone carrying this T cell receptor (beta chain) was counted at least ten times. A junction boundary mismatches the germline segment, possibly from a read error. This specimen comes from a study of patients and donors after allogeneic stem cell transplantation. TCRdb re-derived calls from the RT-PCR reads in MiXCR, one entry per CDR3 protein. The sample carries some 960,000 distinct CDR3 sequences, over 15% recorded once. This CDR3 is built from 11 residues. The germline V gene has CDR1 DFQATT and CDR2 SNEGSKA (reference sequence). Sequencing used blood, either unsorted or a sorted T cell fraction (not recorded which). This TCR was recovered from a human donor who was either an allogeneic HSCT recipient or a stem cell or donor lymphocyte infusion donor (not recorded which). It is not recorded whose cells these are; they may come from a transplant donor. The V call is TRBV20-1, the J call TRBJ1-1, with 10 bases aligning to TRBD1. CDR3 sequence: CSAARTGGDLF. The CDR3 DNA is TGCAGTGCGGCTCGGACAGGGGGAGATCTCTTT.